Below, 29 T cell receptor beta chains from the same sample are listed, as sequenced in a study of monozygotic twins with inflammatory bowel disease. TCRdb re-analyzed the 5' RACE reads; it lists each CDR3 protein once, without DNA. The listing contains 300,000 to 450,000 distinct CDR3 sequences. The sample was blood. The origin of the receptors is a human donor with ulcerative colitis or Crohn's disease, or a healthy co-twin of an affected twin (not recorded which).

J is TRBJ1-6 and V is TRBV5-1. This CDR3 spans 15 amino acids. CDR1 and CDR2 (germline): SGHRS, YFSETQ. This CDR3 reads CASSLTVQGNSPLHF. The variable domain in full, completed from reference TRBV5-1 and TRBJ1-6, reads KAGVTQTPRYLIKTRGQQVTLSCSPISGHRSVSWYQQTPGQGLQFLFEYFSETQRNKGNFPGRFSGRQFSNSRSEMNVSTLELGDSALYLCASSLTVQGNSPLHFGNGTRLTVT.

The J gene is TRBJ1-1, the V gene TRBV5-1; TCRdb's D call of TRBD1 is untestable without DNA. Germline lookup yields CDR1 SGHRS and CDR2 YFSETQ. There are 15 residues in the CDR3. CDR3 loop: CASSLGQGVDTEAFF.

The chain couples TRBV27 to TRBJ2-7; TCRdb indicates TRBD1, and absent DNA this call remains unverified. CDR3 length: 14 residues. Germline assignment: CDR1 MNHEY and CDR2 SMNVEV (reference sequence). The CDR3 here is CASKMTGGGYEQYF.

The V and J genes are TRBV6-2 or TRBV6-3 and TRBJ1-5; TCRdb's D call of TRBD1 is untestable without DNA. CDR1 is MNHEY and CDR2 is SVGEGT in the germline V gene. This CDR3 is built from 12 residues. CDR3 in amino acids: CASKAGWQPQHF.

J is TRBJ1-6 and V is TRBV2; TCRdb's D call, TRBD1, is unchecked because there is no DNA. Germline CDR1 is SNHLY and CDR2 is FYNNEI. This CDR3 has 15 amino acids. This CDR3 reads CASSVRDRGDSPLHF. The full variable domain, in which reference TRBV2 and TRBJ1-6 provide the parts outside the CDR3, is EPEVTQTPSHQVTQMGQEVILRCVPISNHLYFYWYRQILGQKVEFLVSFYNNEISEKSEIFDDQFSVERPDGSNFTLKIRSTKLEDSAMYFCASSVRDRGDSPLHFGNGTRLTVT.

This chain's CDR3 is CASSLSVALGTGELFF. The rearrangement joins TRBV11-2 to TRBJ2-2; the TCRdb call, TRBD2, lacks DNA for checking. This CDR3 has 16 residues. The germline V gene has CDR1 SGHAT and CDR2 FQNNGV.

The chain is built from TRBV7-9 and TRBJ2-7; TCRdb picks TRBD1, but there is no DNA to check that call. This CDR3 is 12 amino acids long. Germline V gene lookup returns CDR1 SEHNR and CDR2 FQNEAQ (reference sequence). The CDR3 loop is CASSSDPVWQYF.

The V and J genes are TRBV7-7 and TRBJ2-3. This CDR3 region has 13 residues. Germline loops: CDR1 SSHAT, CDR2 FNYEAQ (reference sequence). CDR3 protein: CASSLGKSDTQYF.

CDR3 region: CASSLEYGPGQTYEQYF. The genes are TRBV13 and TRBJ2-7; TCRdb lists TRBD1, though no DNA is available to test this call. Looked up from germline, CDR1 is PRHDT and CDR2 is FYEKMQ (reference sequence). The CDR3 contains 17 residues.

CDR3 protein: CASSQDVVAGGVF. The chain carries TRBV14 and TRBJ2-1; TCRdb's D gene call, TRBD2, goes unchecked for lack of DNA. The CDR3 extends over 13 amino acids. The germline gives CDR1 SGHDN, CDR2 FVKESK.

V and J are TRBV6-5 and TRBJ2-1; checking the TCRdb D call of TRBD1 is not possible without DNA. The CDR3 is 16 amino acids. CDR1 and CDR2 (germline): MNHEY, SVGAGI. The CDR3 loop reads CASSSDRGSTYNEQFF.

This rearrangement joins TRBV4-1 to TRBJ2-4; the D gene TCRdb calls, TRBD1, cannot be checked with no DNA. Germline V gene sequence: CDR1 MGHRA, CDR2 YSYEKL. The CDR3 is 15 amino acids. The CDR3 here is CASSQGTGGRNIQYF.

This chain connects TRBV11-2 to TRBJ2-7. The germline gives CDR1 SGHAT, CDR2 FQNNGV. The CDR3 spans 15 residues. The CDR3: CASSPGQEPSYEQYF.

The chain carries TRBV5-1 and TRBJ2-7; TCRdb returns TRBD1, unconfirmable since there is no DNA. The germline CDR1 and CDR2 sequences are SGHRS and YFSETQ. CDR3 length equals 14 residues. CDR3 in amino acids: CASSPRGIPYEQYF.

This chain connects TRBV9 to TRBJ2-1; without DNA, the TCRdb call of TRBD1 cannot be checked. This CDR3 spans 15 amino acids. Germline values: CDR1 SGDLS, CDR2 YYNGEE. This CDR3 reads CASSKVGTYYNEQFF.

J is TRBJ2-7 and V is TRBV5-4. This CDR3 has 15 residues. Germline V gene lookup returns CDR1 SGHNT and CDR2 YYREEE (reference sequence). The CDR3 is CASSLVSSGIGEQYF.

The chain carries TRBV5-6 and TRBJ1-3; TCRdb calls TRBD1, which cannot be checked without DNA. This CDR3 has 15 amino acids. In germline, CDR1 is SGHDT, CDR2 YYEEEE. The CDR3 loop is CASSLTTGAKNTIYF.

The chain's CDR3 is CTSSSEPSGQNNSPLYF. The chain uses TRBV5-1 and TRBJ1-6; checking the TCRdb D call of TRBD1 is not possible without DNA. The CDR3 runs to 17 residues. CDR1 SGHRS and CDR2 YFSETQ come from the germline V gene.

This rearrangement joins TRBV6-5 to TRBJ2-1; the D gene TCRdb calls, TRBD1, cannot be checked with no DNA. The CDR3 consists of 13 residues. CDR1 and CDR2 from the germline V gene are MNHEY and SVGAGI. The CDR3 spells CASTPSGQIREFF.

The rearrangement uses TRBV5-1 and TRBJ2-2; the D call of TRBD1 rests on TCRdb alone, since no DNA is present to check it. The CDR3 sequence is 15 residues long. Germline CDR1 is SGHRS and CDR2 is YFSETQ. The chain's CDR3 is CASSLNPGDTGELFF.

This chain joins TRBV5-1 and TRBJ2-2; without DNA, the TCRdb call of TRBD1 cannot be checked. The germline CDR1 and CDR2 sequences are SGHRS and YFSETQ. The CDR3 sequence is 16 residues long. CDR3 residues: CASSPGGELATGELFF.

The chain couples TRBV15 to TRBJ1-2; TCRdb's D gene call, TRBD1, goes unchecked for lack of DNA. CDR3 size: 15 residues. Germline lookup yields CDR1 LNHNV and CDR2 YYDKDF (reference sequence). The CDR3 loop reads CATSRDISPGEGYTF.

The rearrangement links TRBV3-1 to TRBJ1-2; without DNA, the TCRdb call of TRBD1 cannot be checked. Germline CDR1 and CDR2: LGHDT and YNNKEL (reference sequence). The CDR3 has 14 amino acids. CDR3 residues: CASSLGRRDHGYTF. Full variable domain (remainder filled in from reference TRBV3-1 and TRBJ1-2): DTAVSQTPKYLVTQMGNDKSIKCEQNLGHDTMYWYKQDSKKFLKIMFSYNNKELIINETVPNRFSPKSPDKAHLNLHINSLELGDSAVYFCASSLGRRDHGYTFGSGTRLTVV.

The V and J genes are TRBV7-6 and TRBJ1-2; TCRdb indicates TRBD1, and absent DNA this call remains unverified. The germline CDR1 and CDR2 sequences are SGHVS and FNYEAQ. CDR3 length: 16 residues. CDR3 loop: CASSLAADGNNYGYTF.

The rearrangement uses TRBV5-1 and TRBJ1-2. This CDR3 is built from 15 residues. Germline CDR1 reads SGHRS; CDR2 reads YFSETQ. The CDR3 sequence: CASSPGSSTAYGYTF.

This chain joins TRBV20-1 and TRBJ2-6; absent DNA, TCRdb's TRBD1 call cannot be checked. The germline V gene encodes CDR1 DFQATT and CDR2 SNEGSKA (reference sequence). The CDR3 sequence is 17 residues long. The CDR3 here is CSASSGQGNSGANVLTF.

The rearrangement uses TRBV12-5 and TRBJ2-1; TCRdb's D gene call, TRBD1, goes unchecked for lack of DNA. This CDR3 region has 15 residues. From germline, CDR1 is LGHNT and CDR2 FRNRAP. The CDR3 region is CASAPSRGARNEQFF.

The chain employs TRBV18 and TRBJ2-1; TCRdb gives TRBD1 as the D gene, but with no DNA this cannot be confirmed. This CDR3 comprises 16 residues. Germline V gene lookup returns CDR1 KGHSH and CDR2 LQKENI. The CDR3 region is CASSPLQGEKYNEQFF. Variable domain in full (rest from reference TRBV18 and TRBJ2-1): NAGVMQNPRHLVRRRGQEARLRCSPMKGHSHVYWYRQLPEEGLKFMVYLQKENIIDESGMPKERFSAEFPKEGPSILRIQQVVRGDSAAYFCASSPLQGEKYNEQFFGPGTRLTVL.

V and J are TRBV7-9 and TRBJ2-7. Germline assignment: CDR1 SEHNR and CDR2 FQNEAQ (reference sequence). CDR3 length: 14 amino acids. CDR3 residues: CASSLVDGPYEQYF. Full variable domain (remainder filled in from reference TRBV7-9 and TRBJ2-7): DTGVSQNPRHKITKRGQNVTFRCDPISEHNRLYWYRQTLGQGPEFLTYFQNEAQLEKSRLLSDRFSAERPKGSFSTLEIQRTEQGDSAMYLCASSLVDGPYEQYFGPGTRLTVT.